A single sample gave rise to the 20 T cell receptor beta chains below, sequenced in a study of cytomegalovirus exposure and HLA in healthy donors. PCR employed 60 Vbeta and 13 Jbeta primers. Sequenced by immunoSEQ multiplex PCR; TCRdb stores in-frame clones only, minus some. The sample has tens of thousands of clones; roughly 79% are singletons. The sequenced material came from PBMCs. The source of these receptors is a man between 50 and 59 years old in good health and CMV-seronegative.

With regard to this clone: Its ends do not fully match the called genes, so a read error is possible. CDR3 nucleotides: TGCGCCAGCAGCTTAAAGGACAGCAGTCGGTTCTACGATGAGCAGTTCTTC. Residues: CASSLKDSSRFYDEQFF. The V call is TRBV5-1, the J call TRBJ2-1, with D possibly TRBD1 on 6 matching bases. There are 17 residues in the CDR3. Germline values: CDR1 SGHRS, CDR2 YFSETQ.

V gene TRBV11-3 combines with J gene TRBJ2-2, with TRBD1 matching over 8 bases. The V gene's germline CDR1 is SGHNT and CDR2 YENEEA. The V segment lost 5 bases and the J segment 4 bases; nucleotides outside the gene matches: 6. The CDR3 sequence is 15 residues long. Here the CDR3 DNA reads TGTGCCAGCAGCCCCGGACAGGGCCTCACCGGGGAGCTGTTTTTT. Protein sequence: CASSPGQGLTGELFF.

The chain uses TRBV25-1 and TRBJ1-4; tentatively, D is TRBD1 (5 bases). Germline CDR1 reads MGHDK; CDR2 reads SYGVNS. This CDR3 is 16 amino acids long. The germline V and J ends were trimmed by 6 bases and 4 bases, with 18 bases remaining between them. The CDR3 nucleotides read TGTGCCAGCAGCCTTCAGGGAGGGGCCCTTAATGAAAAACTGTTTTTT. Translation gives CASSLQGGALNEKLFF.

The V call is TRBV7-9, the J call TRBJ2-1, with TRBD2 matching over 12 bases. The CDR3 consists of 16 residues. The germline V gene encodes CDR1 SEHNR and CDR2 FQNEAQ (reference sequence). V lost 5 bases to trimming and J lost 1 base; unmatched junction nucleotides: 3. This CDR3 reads CASSPGTSGSYNEQFF. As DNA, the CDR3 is TGTGCCAGCAGCCCCGGGACTAGCGGGTCCTACAATGAGCAGTTCTTC.

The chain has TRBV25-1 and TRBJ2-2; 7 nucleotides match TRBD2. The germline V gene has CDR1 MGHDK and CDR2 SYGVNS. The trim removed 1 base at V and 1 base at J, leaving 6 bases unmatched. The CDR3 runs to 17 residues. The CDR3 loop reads CASSEFPSGGNTGELFF. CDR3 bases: TGTGCCAGCAGTGAATTTCCTAGCGGAGGGAACACCGGGGAGCTGTTTTTT.

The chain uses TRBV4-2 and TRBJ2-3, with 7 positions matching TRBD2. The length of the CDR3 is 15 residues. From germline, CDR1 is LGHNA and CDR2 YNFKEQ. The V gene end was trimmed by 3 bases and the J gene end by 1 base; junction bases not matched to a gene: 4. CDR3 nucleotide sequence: TGTGCCAGCAGCCAGGGGAGCGGGGGCACAGATACGCAGTATTTT. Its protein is CASSQGSGGTDTQYF.

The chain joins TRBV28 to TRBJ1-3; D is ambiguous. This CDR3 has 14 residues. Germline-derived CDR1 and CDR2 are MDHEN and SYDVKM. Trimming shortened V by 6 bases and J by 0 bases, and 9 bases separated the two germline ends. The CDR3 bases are TGTGCCAGCAGCCCCGGTGGCTCTGGAAACACCATATATTTT. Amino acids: CASSPGGSGNTIYF.

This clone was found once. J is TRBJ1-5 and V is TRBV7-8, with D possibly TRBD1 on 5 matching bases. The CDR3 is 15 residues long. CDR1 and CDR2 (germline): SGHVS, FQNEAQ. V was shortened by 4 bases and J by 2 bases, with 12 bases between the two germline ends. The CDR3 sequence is CASSSGGAGNQPQHF. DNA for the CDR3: TGTGCCAGCAGCTCGGGGGGTGCTGGCAATCAGCCCCAGCATTTT.

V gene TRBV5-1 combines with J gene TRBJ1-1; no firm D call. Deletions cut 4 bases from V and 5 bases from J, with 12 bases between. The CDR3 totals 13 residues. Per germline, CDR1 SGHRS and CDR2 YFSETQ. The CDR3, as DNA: TGCGCCAGCAGCCCAGGCAGTACGACTGAAGCTTTCTTT. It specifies CASSPGSTTEAFF.

The CDR3 loop is CASRPGQGDNQPQHF. DNA of the CDR3: TGTGCCAGCAGACCTGGACAGGGTGACAATCAGCCCCAGCATTTT. The J gene is TRBJ1-5, the V gene TRBV7-8; TRBD1 agrees at 8 bases. CDR3 size: 15 residues. The trim removed 6 bases at V and 3 bases at J, leaving 7 bases unmatched. CDR1 and CDR2 (germline): SGHVS, FQNEAQ.

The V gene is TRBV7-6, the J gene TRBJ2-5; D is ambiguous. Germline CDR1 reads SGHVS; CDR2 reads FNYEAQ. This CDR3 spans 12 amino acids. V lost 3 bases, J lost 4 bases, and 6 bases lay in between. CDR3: CASSFWRETQYF. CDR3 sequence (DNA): TGTGCCAGCAGCTTCTGGAGAGAGACCCAGTACTTC.

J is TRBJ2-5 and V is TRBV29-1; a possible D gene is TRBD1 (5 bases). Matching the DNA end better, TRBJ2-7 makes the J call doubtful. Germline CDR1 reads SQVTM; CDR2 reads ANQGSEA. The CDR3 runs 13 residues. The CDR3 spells CSAIDGARREQYF. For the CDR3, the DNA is TGCAGCGCTATAGATGGGGCTAGGCGCGAGCAGTACTTC.

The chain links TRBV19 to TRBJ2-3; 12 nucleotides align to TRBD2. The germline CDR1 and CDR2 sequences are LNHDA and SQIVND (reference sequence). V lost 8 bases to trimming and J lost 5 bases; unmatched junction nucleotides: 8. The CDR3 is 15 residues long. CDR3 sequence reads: CASGLAGHRGDTQYF. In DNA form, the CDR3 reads TGTGCCAGTGGACTAGCGGGGCACCGGGGAGATACGCAGTATTTT.

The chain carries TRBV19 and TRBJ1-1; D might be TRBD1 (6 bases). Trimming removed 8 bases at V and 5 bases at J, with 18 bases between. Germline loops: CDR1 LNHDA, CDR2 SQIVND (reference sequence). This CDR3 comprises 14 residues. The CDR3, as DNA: TGTGCCAGTGGTCCAAGACAGGATCGGACTGAAGCTTTCTTT. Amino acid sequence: CASGPRQDRTEAFF.

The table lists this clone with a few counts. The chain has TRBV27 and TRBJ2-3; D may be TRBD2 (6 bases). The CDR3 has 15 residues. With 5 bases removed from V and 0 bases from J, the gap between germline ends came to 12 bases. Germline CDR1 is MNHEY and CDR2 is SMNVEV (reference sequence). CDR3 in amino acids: CASSPGVTSTDTQYF. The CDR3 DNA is TGTGCCAGCAGTCCGGGGGTAACTAGCACAGATACGCAGTATTTT.

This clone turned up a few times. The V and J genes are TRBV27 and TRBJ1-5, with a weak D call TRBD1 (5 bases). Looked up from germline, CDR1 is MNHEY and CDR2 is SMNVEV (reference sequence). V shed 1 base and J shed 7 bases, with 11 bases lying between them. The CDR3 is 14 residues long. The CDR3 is CASSLWGAGQPQHF. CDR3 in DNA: TGTGCCAGCAGTTTATGGGGCGCCGGGCAGCCCCAGCATTTT.

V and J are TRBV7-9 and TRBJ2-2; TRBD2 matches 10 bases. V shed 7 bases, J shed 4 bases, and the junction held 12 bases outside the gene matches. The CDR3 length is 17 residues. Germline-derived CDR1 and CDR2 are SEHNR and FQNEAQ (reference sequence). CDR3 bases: TGTGCCAGCACCATTTGGACTAGCGGACATCTCACCGGGGAGCTGTTTTTT. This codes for CASTIWTSGHLTGELFF.

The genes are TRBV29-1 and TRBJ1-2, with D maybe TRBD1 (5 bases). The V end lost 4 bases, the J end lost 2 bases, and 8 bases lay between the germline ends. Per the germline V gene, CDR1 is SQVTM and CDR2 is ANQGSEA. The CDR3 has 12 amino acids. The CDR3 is CSVAAGNYGYTF. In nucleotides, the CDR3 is TGCAGCGTTGCGGCAGGGAACTATGGCTACACCTTC.

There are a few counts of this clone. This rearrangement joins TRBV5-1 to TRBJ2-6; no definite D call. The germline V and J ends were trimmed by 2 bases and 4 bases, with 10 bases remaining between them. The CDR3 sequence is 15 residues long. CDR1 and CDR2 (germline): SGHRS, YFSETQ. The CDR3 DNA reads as TGCGCCAGCAGCTTACAGTTATCCGGGGCCAACGTCCTGACTTTC. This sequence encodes CASSLQLSGANVLTF.

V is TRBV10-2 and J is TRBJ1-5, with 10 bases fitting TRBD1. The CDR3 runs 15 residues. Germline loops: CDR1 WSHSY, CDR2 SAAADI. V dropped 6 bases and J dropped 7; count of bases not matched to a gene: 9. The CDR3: CASSTPGTGVQPQHF. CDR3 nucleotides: TGCGCCAGCAGCACCCCCGGGACAGGGGTACAGCCCCAGCATTTT.